Listed below are T cell receptor beta chains from one sample, sequenced in a study of T cells expressing NK-cell markers. With the 5' RACE reads reprocessed, TCRdb shows one record per CDR3 protein and no DNA. Its table lists a few hundred thousand distinct CDR3 sequences. Sequenced sample: blood T cells: a sorted CD56 or NKG2C T cell subset, CD4+ or CD8+ T cells, or bulk PBMC T cells (not recorded which). The receptor set was obtained from a man aged 18-30 years in good health. Each CDR3 is given with its conserved first and last residue.

V	J	CDR3
TRBV6-1	TRBJ2-1	CASSQQGINEQFF
TRBV5-6	TRBJ2-2	CASSLGGLAVKTGELFF
TRBV29-1	TRBJ2-1	CSGGQTPINEQFF
TRBV20-1	TRBJ2-1	CSAISSYNEQFF
TRBV12-3/TRBV12-4	TRBJ1-6	CASRLTGMENSPLHF
TRBV6-5	TRBJ2-7	CASSYRGGGATDEQYF
TRBV20-1	TRBJ2-3	CSSKTSGISDTQYF
TRBV12-3/TRBV12-4	TRBJ1-2	CASSFRVLSYGYTF
TRBV5-1	TRBJ2-1	CASSLDGTSLYEQFF
TRBV14	TRBJ2-2	CASSQAPNTGELFF
TRBV9	TRBJ2-2	CASSVDEASGIAGELFF
TRBV15	TRBJ2-2	CATKFGTGPTGELFF
TRBV28	TRBJ1-5	CASSLSGLANQPQHF
TRBV30	TRBJ2-2	CACMTGGLTGELFF
TRBV30	TRBJ2-1	CAWSTTGLKQFF
TRBV15	TRBJ1-4	CATSRVYNEKLFF
TRBV5-1	TRBJ2-1	CASSSAVNEQFF
TRBV28	TRBJ2-2	CASTTGALTGELFF
TRBV27	TRBJ1-4	CASSPRQGGNEKLFF
TRBV12-3/TRBV12-4	TRBJ2-1	CASSLARGVFDEQFF
TRBV11-3	TRBJ2-1	CASSLGPGSAYNEQFF
TRBV10-2	TRBJ2-3	CASSDTSGSSGTQYF
TRBV18	TRBJ2-6	CASSPRILRTSESSGANVLTF
TRBV20-1	TRBJ2-1	CSARDPGGRASYNEQFF
TRBV4-3	TRBJ1-6	CASSQVMGGSSSPLHF
TRBV5-1	TRBJ2-5	CASSLTGGGETQYF
TRBV7-9	TRBJ2-2	CASSRGRGIGELFF
TRBV29-1	TRBJ2-6	CSIGIGDNVLTF